Listed here are 17 T cell receptor beta chains from one sample, sequenced in a study of technical replicates of blood from a few donors. The table came from immunoSEQ multiplex PCR; TCRdb's copy has only in-frame clones and leaves some out. The table lists roughly 8,000 clones, approximately 87% of them singletons. The sample consisted of PBMCs. The receptor set was obtained from a human donor in good health.

This clone has just one count. The chain carries TRBV9 and TRBJ2-5, with 14 bases aligning to TRBD2. CDR3 size: 16 residues. Germline loops: CDR1 SGDLS, CDR2 YYNGEE. The V segment lost 3 bases and the J segment 5 bases; nucleotides outside the gene matches: 6. The DNA of the CDR3 is TGTGCCAGCAGCGGACTAGCGGGAGGGCCATCGGAGACCCAGTACTTC. This gives the protein CASSGLAGGPSETQYF.

The chain joins TRBV27 to TRBJ1-1; the match to TRBD1 covers 7 bases. Germline V gene sequence: CDR1 MNHEY, CDR2 SMNVEV (reference sequence). The CDR3 length is 16 residues. V trimming: 6 bases; J trimming: 0 bases; junction bases outside the gene matches: 10. CDR3 nucleotide sequence: TGTGCCAGCAGCCCGACAGGGAGGAGTGTGAACACTGAAGCTTTCTTT. Its translation: CASSPTGRSVNTEAFF.

A single count supports this clone. The V and J genes are TRBV6-5 and TRBJ1-5; TRBD1 might be the D (6 bases). The CDR3 is 13 residues long. Looked up from germline, CDR1 is MNHEY and CDR2 is SVGAGI. Between the trimmed V and J ends, which lost 6 bases and 4 bases, there was a span of 10 bases. CDR3: CASSTDRNQPQHF. DNA for the CDR3: TGTGCCAGCAGCACCGACAGGAATCAGCCCCAGCATTTT.

This clone was counted only a few times. V is TRBV6-6 and J is TRBJ1-1; the D gene is possibly TRBD1 (6 bases). Germline lookup yields CDR1 MNHNY and CDR2 SVGAGI (reference sequence). The V and J ends lost 6 bases and 3 bases respectively, with 14 bases between them. The CDR3 contains 14 residues. Here the CDR3 DNA reads TGTGCCAGCAGCTACGACAGGTCTTACACTGAAGCTTTCTTT. This codes for CASSYDRSYTEAFF.

This rearrangement joins TRBV29-1 to TRBJ1-2; possibly TRBD1 for D (5 bases). Trimming removed 3 bases at V and 11 bases at J, with 10 bases between. Germline V gene data show CDR1 as SQVTM and CDR2 as ANQGSEA. The CDR3 has 10 residues. This CDR3 reads CSVDFRGYTF. The CDR3 DNA reads TGCAGCGTTGATTTTAGGGGTTACACCTTC.

This chain links TRBV30 with TRBJ2-3, with D possibly TRBD1 on 6 matching bases. V gave up 7 bases and J gave up 2 bases, with 16 bases separating them. The CDR3 has 14 residues. Germline V gene sequence: CDR1 GTSNPN, CDR2 SVGIG (reference sequence). In DNA form, the CDR3 reads TGTGCCTACCAACAGACAGGTCCCACAGATACGCAGTATTTT. This codes for CAYQQTGPTDTQYF.

The CDR3 region has the DNA TGTGCCAGTAGTATCTGGGGCGGCGAGGCCTACGAGCAGTACTTC. This gives the protein CASSIWGGEAYEQYF. The rearrangement links TRBV19 to TRBJ2-7; D is perhaps TRBD1 (5 bases). Trimming cost V 3 bases and J 2 bases, with 14 bases left between them. The CDR3 is 15 amino acids. Per the germline V gene, CDR1 is LNHDA and CDR2 is SQIVND (reference sequence).

V and J are TRBV29-1 and TRBJ1-4; D gene ambiguous. The CDR3 has 11 amino acids. Germline V CDR1 and CDR2: SQVTM, ANQGSEA. Trimming took off 4 bases at V and 7 bases at J, with 7 bases between the two ends. The CDR3 here is CSVGKSEKLFF. CDR3 nucleotides: TGCAGCGTTGGTAAATCTGAAAAACTGTTTTTT.

This clone was observed a handful of times. The V gene is TRBV11-1, the J gene TRBJ1-2; 7 bases are shared with TRBD1. V was clipped by 5 bases and J by 3 bases; unmatched bases: 6. This CDR3 has 14 residues. The germline V gene encodes CDR1 SGHAT and CDR2 FQDESV (reference sequence). The CDR3 here is CASSPTQGHYGYTF. As DNA, the CDR3 is TGTGCCAGCAGCCCCACACAGGGGCACTATGGCTACACCTTC. Using reference TRBV11-1 and TRBJ1-2 for the parts outside the CDR3, the full variable domain is EAEVAQSPRYKITEKSQAVAFWCDPISGHATLYWYRQILGQGPELLVQFQDESVVDDSQLPKDRFSAERLKGVDSTLKIQPAELGDSAMYLCASSPTQGHYGYTFGSGTRLTVV.

This clone came up a few times. V gene TRBV5-4 combines with J gene TRBJ2-7; TRBD1 matches at 10 bases. Per germline, CDR1 SGHNT and CDR2 YYREEE (reference sequence). The V segment lost 3 bases and the J segment 5 bases; nucleotides outside the gene matches: 11. The CDR3 runs to 16 residues. Here the CDR3 DNA reads TGTGCCAGCAGCTGGGGGTGGGGACAGGGGAATGACGAGCAGTACTTC. This encodes CASSWGWGQGNDEQYF.

This chain uses TRBV7-8 with TRBJ2-7; D is perhaps TRBD2 (6 bases). The CDR3 is 15 amino acids. In germline, CDR1 is SGHVS, CDR2 FQNEAQ. V was clipped by 5 bases and J by 4 bases, with 18 bases between them. The DNA for the CDR3 is TGTGCCAGCAGCATCACGACCGGGAGATTGTACGAGCAGTACTTC. Its translation is CASSITTGRLYEQYF.

This chain joins TRBV25-1 and TRBJ2-1, with TRBD2 matching 9 bases. This CDR3 spans 16 amino acids. Germline loops: CDR1 MGHDK, CDR2 SYGVNS. V lost 3 bases to trimming and J lost 8 bases; unmatched junction nucleotides: 11. The CDR3 spells CASSDPSGRTVDEQFF. The CDR3 DNA sequence: TGTGCCAGCAGTGACCCCAGCGGGAGGACAGTTGATGAGCAGTTCTTC.

The chain recombines TRBV18 with TRBJ2-7; D is uncertain. Trimming cost V 2 bases and J 2 bases, with 7 bases left between them. This CDR3 has 13 residues. In germline, CDR1 is KGHSH, CDR2 LQKENI. CDR3 in amino acids: CASSPDNPYEQYF. CDR3 in DNA: TGTGCCAGCTCACCAGACAACCCCTACGAGCAGTACTTC.

CDR3 sequence (DNA): TGTGCCAGCAGCCAGACAGGGAGTTCCTACGAGCAGTACTTC. This sequence encodes CASSQTGSSYEQYF. The gene calls are TRBV14 and TRBJ2-7; TRBD1 agrees at 7 bases. Losses at the gene ends were 3 bases for V and 1 base for J; bases not matched to a gene: 3. The CDR3 runs 14 residues. CDR1 is SGHDN, CDR2 FVKESK, per germline.

The rearrangement links TRBV7-2 to TRBJ1-5; 9 nucleotides agree with TRBD1. V trimming: 3 bases; J trimming: 5 bases; junction bases outside the gene matches: 2. This CDR3 contains 14 residues. Germline V CDR1 and CDR2: SGHTA, FQGNSA. This CDR3 reads CASSFRQGDQPQHF. CDR3 nucleotide sequence: TGTGCCAGCAGCTTTCGACAGGGGGATCAGCCCCAGCATTTT.

The genes are TRBV29-1 and TRBJ2-1, with a tentative D call TRBD1 (5 bases). V lost 1 base and J 4 bases, leaving 5 bases between the germline ends. The germline V gene has CDR1 SQVTM and CDR2 ANQGSEA. The CDR3 is 12 amino acids. CDR3 nucleotide sequence: TGCAGCGTTGAAGGGACATACAATGAGCAGTTCTTC. Amino acid sequence: CSVEGTYNEQFF.

The V gene is TRBV27, the J gene TRBJ1-5; the match to TRBD1 covers 8 bases. The germline gives CDR1 MNHEY, CDR2 SMNVEV (reference sequence). The CDR3 has 15 residues. V was clipped by 8 bases and J by 7 bases; unmatched bases: 13. Here the CDR3 DNA reads TGTGCCAGCGCTACCGCCTCAGGGGGCGACCAGCCCCAGCATTTT. Its translation is CASATASGGDQPQHF.